The rows below give T cell receptor beta chains drawn from one sample of a study of T cell changes during pregnancy in multiple sclerosis. Measured with immunoSEQ multiplex PCR; TCRdb has only the in-frame clones, and not every one. Among about 54,000 clones, around 92% were seen once, and the ten largest hold approximately 1.2%. The specimen comprised peripheral blood, sampled after pregnancy. These receptors were collected from a female donor in good health, enrolled as a control in a pregnancy study. The CDR3 runs from the conserved cysteine through the conserved F or W. A D gene is named only where the DNA matches it firmly. Where a row states a size, it is once, few, many or the class of an expanded clone; other rows omit it.

j_call v_call d_call clone_size cdr3_aa cdr3_nt
TRBJ2-3 TRBV7-8 NA NA CASSVRPISGTDTQYF TGTGCCAGCAGCGTTAGGCCCATTAGCGGCACAGATACGCAGTATTTT
TRBJ1-5 TRBV7-8 TRBD1 NA CASSLAGLLRTGDGQPQHF TGTGCCAGCAGCTTAGCGGGTCTGCTTCGGACAGGGGATGGGCAGCCCCAGCATTTT
TRBJ1-1 TRBV7-9 TRBD1 NA CASSMGTDLEAFF TGTGCCAGCAGCATGGGGACAGACCTTGAAGCTTTCTTT
TRBJ2-7 TRBV9 NA NA CASSVAAGPLYEQYF TGTGCCAGCAGCGTAGCGGCAGGGCCCCTCTACGAGCAGTACTTC
TRBJ2-7 TRBV10-1 TRBD1 NA CASSELGQGVSLDRSEQYF TGCGCCAGCAGTGAGTTGGGACAGGGGGTAAGTCTAGATCGGTCCGAGCAGTACTTC
TRBJ2-3 TRBV5-6 TRBD2 NA CASRLEGLASTDTQYF TGTGCCAGCAGGCTAGAGGGACTAGCAAGCACAGATACGCAGTATTTT
TRBJ1-2 TRBV27 NA NA CASSPRQALGGYTF TGTGCCAGCAGTCCAAGACAGGCCCTGGGGGGCTACACCTTC
TRBJ2-7 TRBV19 NA NA CASTSGGAYEQYF TGTGCCAGTACTTCTGGAGGGGCTTACGAGCAGTACTTC
TRBJ2-1 TRBV7-2 NA once CASSGSRDSYSYNEQFF TGTGCCAGCAGCGGTAGTCGGGATTCCTACTCCTACAATGAGCAGTTCTTC
TRBJ1-1 TRBV18 NA few CASSPLGDTNTEAFF TGTGCCAGCTCACCACTGGGAGATACGAACACTGAAGCTTTCTTT
TRBJ2-3 TRBV27 NA NA CASSLDFNTDTQYF TGTGCCAGCAGTTTGGACTTTAACACAGATACGCAGTATTTT
TRBJ1-4 TRBV5-4 NA NA CASSLEQFNEKLFF TGTGCCAGCAGCTTGGAACAGTTTAATGAAAAACTGTTTTTT
TRBJ2-1 TRBV7-9 TRBD2 NA CASSLGTRFLGLF TGTGCCAGCAGCTTAGGGACTAGATTTTTAGGGCTCTTC
TRBJ1-5 TRBV28 NA once CASSLSVGGGNQPQHF TGTGCCAGCAGTTTATCGGTTGGGGGGGGCAATCAGCCCCAGCATTTT
TRBJ1-2 TRBV7-9 TRBD1 once CASSSRTGDNYGYTF TGTGCCAGCAGCTCCCGGACAGGCGACAACTATGGCTACACCTTC
TRBJ1-6 TRBV18 TRBD1 once CASSPGGTGGEFLHF TGTGCCAGCTCACCAGGAGGGACAGGCGGGGAGTTCCTCCACTTT
TRBJ1-1 TRBV6-5 TRBD1 NA CASSRRQGGKAFF TGTGCCAGCAGTCGTCGACAGGGGGGTAAGGCTTTCTTT
TRBJ1-4 TRBV5-4 NA NA CASSLGTSDEKLFF TGTGCCAGCAGCCTAGGGACTTCCGATGAAAAACTGTTTTTT
TRBJ2-5 TRBV10-1 TRBD1 NA CASSRDREETQYF TGCGCCAGCAGCCGGGACAGGGAAGAGACCCAGTACTTC
TRBJ1-1 TRBV29-1 TRBD1 NA CSVATGGFEAFF TGCAGCGTTGCGACAGGGGGATTTGAAGCTTTCTTT
TRBJ2-7 TRBV9 NA NA CASSSRDNSYEQYF TGTGCCAGCAGCTCCCGGGACAACAGCTACGAGCAGTACTTC
TRBJ1-1 TRBV19 NA NA CATRRGADTEAFF TGTGCCACCAGGCGGGGGGCGGACACTGAAGCTTTCTTT
TRBJ2-7 TRBV7-2 TRBD2 NA CASSLTSGGYEQYF TGTGCCAGCAGCTTGACTAGCGGGGGGTACGAGCAGTACTTC
TRBJ1-4 TRBV7-2 TRBD1 NA CASSSRRQGSEKLFF TGTGCCAGCAGCTCAAGACGACAGGGTAGTGAAAAACTGTTTTTT
TRBJ1-1 TRBV5-1 TRBD1 NA CASSLLWDRDTEAFF TGCGCCAGCAGCTTGTTGTGGGACAGGGACACTGAAGCTTTCTTT
TRBJ2-1 TRBV9 TRBD2 once CASSALAGGYNEQFF TGTGCCAGCAGCGCGCTAGCGGGAGGTTACAATGAGCAGTTCTTC
TRBJ2-3 TRBV27 TRBD1 once CASSLSDRGLTDTQYF TGTGCCAGCAGTTTGTCGGACAGGGGGCTGACAGATACGCAGTATTTT
TRBJ1-5 TRBV2 TRBD1 NA CASSERTGPVNQPQHF TGTGCCAGCAGTGAAAGGACAGGGCCCGTTAATCAGCCCCAGCATTTT
TRBJ2-7 TRBV5-6 TRBD2 once CASSILAGNYEQYF TGTGCCAGCAGCATCTTAGCGGGAAACTACGAGCAGTACTTC
TRBJ2-7 TRBV6-5 TRBD2 NA CASSYEAGGGEQYF TGTGCCAGCAGTTACGAAGCGGGAGGAGGAGAGCAGTACTTC
TRBJ1-1 TRBV19 TRBD1 few CASSILDRAEAFF TGTGCCAGTAGTATTTTGGACAGGGCTGAAGCTTTCTTT
TRBJ2-7 TRBV2 NA NA CASRAATASYEQYF TGTGCCAGCAGGGCCGCGACAGCGTCCTACGAGCAGTACTTC
TRBJ2-3 TRBV19 TRBD2 NA CASRLERGSTDTQYF TGTGCCAGCAGGTTAGAGCGGGGGAGCACAGATACGCAGTATTTT
TRBJ1-1 TRBV6-5 TRBD1 NA CASSYLGQGSTEAFF TGTGCCAGCAGTTATTTGGGACAGGGAAGCACTGAAGCTTTCTTT
TRBJ2-2 TRBV5-8 TRBD2 NA CASSLGTINTGELFF TGTGCCAGCAGCTTAGGGACTATAAACACCGGGGAGCTGTTTTTT
TRBJ2-3 TRBV5-1 TRBD2 NA CASSFTSAARADTQYF TGCGCCAGCAGCTTCACTAGCGCCGCGCGAGCAGATACGCAGTATTTT
TRBJ1-5 TRBV2 NA NA CASQAIGGQPQHF TGTGCCAGCCAGGCGATCGGGGGACAGCCCCAGCATTTT
TRBJ1-5 TRBV28 NA medium-sized CASSFPDRYQPQHF TGTGCCAGCAGTTTCCCTGACAGGTATCAGCCCCAGCATTTT